The present T cell receptor beta chain was sequenced within a study of human thymus T cells (dated by TCRdb to the early 2020s). Context from the whole study: The study used eight infant thymus samples plus four related peripheral blood samples to characterize TCR alpha and beta repertoires. The infant donors were about 7 to 244 days old, and the cohort included six or seven males and a couple of females. Results the study describes overall, beyond this receptor: The related research found that thymic TCR repertoires overlapped highly between unrelated individuals. V and J gene segment usage appeared biased in both thymic and peripheral blood repertoires. On average, thymus samples gave roughly 800,000 unique TCRB clonotypes, whereas blood samples gave 75,000 to 95,000.

The junction carries 29 bases between V and J, which are trimmed by 6 bases and 8 bases respectively. The germline V gene (reference sequence) yields MNHEY for CDR1 and SMNVEV for CDR2. From the cysteine up to the phenylalanine, the CDR3 has a length of 18 residues. The sequence is cut down to CDR3 DNA, 54 bases in frame from base 1. TCRB and TCRAD loci were amplified from a standardized quantity of quality-controlled genomic DNA using the immunoSEQ multiplex PCR assay. Amplicons spanned the V(D)J region at a length sufficient to cover the CDR3 and identify V and J genes. The amplicons were sequenced on an Illumina platform via the commercial immunoSEQ service. Regarding the original processing steps: Primer bias and sequencing errors were corrected as previously described, and TCRAD and TCRB were defined on the basis of the IMGT database. Repertoires were analysed with immunoSEQ Analyzer 3.0 and VDJTools, covering basic statistics, V/J segment usage, diversity estimates, rarefaction and pairwise overlap. To estimate diversity, the Chao1, ChaoE, Efron-Thisted, Shannon and inverse Simpson indices were applied, and diversity was also estimated on datasets down-sampled to the smallest sample. For repertoire overlap, CDR3 nucleotide sequence, V gene and J gene had to match strictly, and clustering was done by Jaccard-based multidimensional scaling. TCRdb retrieved this table from immuneACCESS and kept in-frame rearrangements only. Not all clones are present; in checked studies, unresolved V genes account for under half, and no reason is known for the remainder. V, J and clone size are taken as reported in that table, and D and trimming were inferred from the DNA itself. For this sample there are around 130,000 clones; just under 95% appear just once. Under 0.025% of the sample is held by the ten biggest clonotypes.

Thymus tissue was obtained as surgical resects removed during corrective cardiac surgery. Immunologically healthy infants undergoing open corrective cardiac surgery for congenital heart defects in Finland were used as donors. After being mechanically released from the tissue, thymocytes were kept at -70 degrees C in pellets of about 8.5-34 million cells. Genomic DNA was extracted from frozen cell pellets with a QIAsymphony instrument. In regard to this clone: This clone's antigen is unknown. No much larger clonotype is one base removed from it; base qualities were not supplied.

Material for sequencing was thymus tissue. This TCR was recovered from a boy under three years old with a congenital heart defect but otherwise immunologically healthy. Rearrangement joined TRBV27 to TRBJ2-1, with the D call tentatively TRBD1 or TRBD2, each fitting 5 bases. The CDR3 region reads CASSKSAERDGRTYEQFF. The DNA reads as follows: TGTGCCAGCAGCAAAAGCGCCGAAAGGGACGGGCGGACATATGAGCAGTTCTTC.